These 10 T cell receptor beta chains originate from one sample sequenced in a study of spatial heterogeneity in lung cancer. A single record per CDR3 protein comes from TCRdb applying MiXCR to the 5' RACE reads. The sample includes tens of thousands of distinct CDR3 sequences, about an eighth of them seen just once. Regarding time point: sample taken at primary tumor resection. Source: PBMCs, taken at surgery. The receptors come from a male donor with early-stage non-small cell lung cancer.

The DNA for the CDR3 is TGCGCCAGCAGCTTAACGACAGGGTTCGAGACCCAGTACTTC. Translation gives CASSLTTGFETQYF. The rearrangement uses TRBV5-1 and TRBJ2-5; 7 bases line up with TRBD1. There are 14 residues in the CDR3. V dropped 2 bases and J dropped 5; count of bases not matched to a gene: 6. Per germline, CDR1 SGHRS and CDR2 YFSETQ. The entire variable domain, with the rest obtained from reference TRBV5-1 and TRBJ2-5, is as follows: KAGVTQTPRYLIKTRGQQVTLSCSPISGHRSVSWYQQTPGQGLQFLFEYFSETQRNKGNFPGRFSGRQFSNSRSEMNVSTLELGDSALYLCASSLTTGFETQYFGPGTRLLVL.

This clonotype was recorded a few times. The gene calls are TRBV29-1 and TRBJ2-5; a weak D match, TRBD2 (5 bases). V was shortened by 6 bases and J by 2 bases, with 13 bases between the two germline ends. Germline lookup yields CDR1 SQVTM and CDR2 ANQGSEA. The CDR3 loop spans 13 amino acids. The CDR3 DNA follows: TGCAGCGTCCAAGAGGGCGGACAAGAGACCCAGTACTTC. Protein sequence: CSVQEGGQETQYF.

The chain employs TRBV7-3 and TRBJ2-7; tentative D call: TRBD2 (5 bases). V was cut by 2 bases and J by 4 bases, with 18 bases left in between. The CDR3 length is 16 residues. Germline-derived CDR1 and CDR2 are SGHTA and FQGTGA. The CDR3 DNA follows: TGTGCCAGCAGCTTAGGGCCGGGGATCGGCGAATACGAGCAGTACTTC. It yields the protein CASSLGPGIGEYEQYF.

This clonotype was recorded at least ten times. The chain couples TRBV28 to TRBJ2-1; 9 nucleotides align to TRBD1. Germline V CDR1 and CDR2: MDHEN, SYDVKM. V lost 5 bases and J lost 5; bases outside the gene matches: 10. The CDR3 is made up of 16 amino acids. The CDR3 nucleotides are TGTGCCAGCAGTCCCCTAAGGGGGACAGGGCACAATGAGCAGTTCTTC. Amino acids: CASSPLRGTGHNEQFF.

This clonotype appeared many times. The gene calls are TRBV29-1 and TRBJ1-1, with D tentatively TRBD1 (6 bases). The germline V and J ends were trimmed by 7 bases and 0 bases, with 9 bases remaining between them. The V gene's germline CDR1 is SQVTM and CDR2 ANQGSEA. The CDR3 is 12 residues long. This CDR3 is CSAGQMNTEAFF. In DNA, the CDR3 is TGCAGCGCCGGACAGATGAACACTGAAGCTTTCTTT.

This clonotype was detected ten times or more. V gene TRBV7-3 combines with J gene TRBJ1-1, with TRBD1 identical over 9 bases. The V gene end was trimmed by 5 bases and the J gene end by 4 bases; junction bases not matched to a gene: 5. The CDR3 has 14 amino acids. In germline, CDR1 is SGHTA, CDR2 FQGTGA. As DNA, the CDR3 is TGTGCCAGCAGCACTACAGGGGGCGGCACTGAAGCTTTCTTT. Residues: CASSTTGGGTEAFF.

This chain uses TRBV20-1 with TRBJ2-6; the D is unclear. CDR3 length: 13 residues. Looked up from germline, CDR1 is DFQATT and CDR2 is SNEGSKA (reference sequence). V was shortened by 2 bases and J by 0 bases, with 2 bases between the two germline ends. CDR3 nucleotide sequence: TGCAGTGCTAGACTCTCTGGGGCCAACGTCCTGACTTTC. Amino acids: CSARLSGANVLTF.

The rearrangement links TRBV20-1 to TRBJ2-1; possibly TRBD2 for D (6 bases). Per the germline V gene, CDR1 is DFQATT and CDR2 is SNEGSKA (reference sequence). The length of the CDR3 is 15 residues. Trimming shortened V by 6 bases and J by 0 bases, and 15 bases separated the two germline ends. The CDR3 loop is CSAKLAANSYNEQFF. Written as DNA, the CDR3 is TGCAGTGCAAAACTAGCCGCAAACTCCTACAATGAGCAGTTCTTC.

This clonotype was seen many times. The gene calls are TRBV12-3 or TRBV12-4 and TRBJ2-1; TRBD1 aligns across 8 bases. CDR3 size: 15 residues. The V gene end was trimmed by 6 bases and the J gene end by 9 bases; junction bases not matched to a gene: 13. The CDR3 reads CASSHGPDRVAEQFF. The CDR3 coding sequence is TGTGCCAGCAGCCACGGGCCGGACAGGGTAGCTGAGCAGTTCTTC.

The J gene is TRBJ2-7, the V gene TRBV4-3; D not resolved. V was trimmed by 1 base and J by 1 base, leaving 11 bases between them. There are 15 residues in the CDR3. From germline, CDR1 is LGHNA and CDR2 YSLEER. The CDR3 spells CASSQGNSLSYEQYF. In DNA, the CDR3 is TGCGCCAGCAGCCAAGGTAACTCCCTGTCCTACGAGCAGTACTTC.